This is a list of T cell receptor beta chains from one sample in a study of OX40 agonist ivuxolimab in advanced cancers. The data were produced by immunoSEQ multiplex PCR, yet TCRdb's version contains in-frame clones alone and is incomplete. The sample includes approximately 58,000 clones, 82% of them seen just once. Sequenced material: CD4+ or CD8+ T cells sorted from blood, taken in a trial of the OX40 agonist ivuxolimab. Source of these receptors: an adult with an advanced solid tumor such as melanoma, head and neck, liver or kidney cancer. Both conserved end residues are trimmed from each CDR3. Fields, in order: V gene, CDR3 protein.

V: TRBV7-2
CDR3: ASSPGATNEKLF

V: TRBV5-5
CDR3: ASANRPGGIGETQY

V: TRBV28
CDR3: ASSRSFGSNTGELF

V: TRBV5-8
CDR3: ASRKNTEAF

V: TRBV7-3
CDR3: ASSLSSGGFYNEQF

V: TRBV29-1
CDR3: SVARDFTGELF

V: TRBV5-1
CDR3: ASSFGSISYEQY

V: TRBV10-3
CDR3: AISEWETQY

V: TRBV5-4
CDR3: ASSNRDKDQPQH

V: TRBV7-2
CDR3: ASSFVGGGLDNEQF

V: TRBV7-9
CDR3: ASSLVWDKQF

V: TRBV9
CDR3: ASSVEEAVQETQY

V: TRBV7-9
CDR3: ASRKSGSSDEQY

V: TRBV2
CDR3: ASKPEGDTQY

V: TRBV6-5
CDR3: ASSYSRSSRYNEQF

V: TRBV7-9
CDR3: ASGTGLRWELF

V: TRBV10-3
CDR3: AISELVDYNEQF

V: TRBV18
CDR3: ASSPSSAGTGNEQF

V: TRBV4-1
CDR3: ASSQEVRSYNEQF

V: TRBV30
CDR3: AWSVRVSPSGNTIY

V: TRBV7-9
CDR3: ASSLDGARLTEAF

V: TRBV7-2
CDR3: ASSFDRGSGNTIY

V: TRBV5-4
CDR3: ASSSGTVRIGETQY

V: TRBV25-1
CDR3: ASKRRDNEQY

V: TRBV13
CDR3: ASSSSTPGQGARTGELF

V: TRBV15
CDR3: ATSRGAGPSSYEQY

V: TRBV5-6
CDR3: ASSLGSGRVGSRNIQY

V: TRBV5-6
CDR3: ASSLGGVSTDTQY

V: TRBV6-5
CDR3: ASSYSGNEQF

V: TRBV7-3
CDR3: ASSYTSGSYNEQF

V: TRBV29-1
CDR3: SVFRGISDVPNGYT

V: TRBV5-5
CDR3: ASSQLDLH

V: TRBV14
CDR3: ASSPGPNEKLF

V: TRBV4-1
CDR3: ASSQPLAGSTDTQY

V: TRBV9
CDR3: ASSARTDTQY

V: TRBV7-2
CDR3: ASSLAPLAGGQGETQY

V: TRBV18
CDR3: ASSGTDYGYT

V: TRBV7-3
CDR3: ASSPLAVDSTDTQY

V: TRBV5-4
CDR3: ASSPALAGGATGELF

V: TRBV30
CDR3: AWKKGSNQPQH

V: TRBV6-1
CDR3: ASSEGYALGTGGRYEQY

V: TRBV18
CDR3: ASSTGLMETQY

V: TRBV11-2
CDR3: ASSPQQADLTEAF

V: TRBV7-9
CDR3: ASSPGTGNQPQH

V: TRBV7-8
CDR3: ASSLGPDRTYGYT

V: TRBV10-3
CDR3: AISESREDNEQF

V: TRBV15
CDR3: ATSRGFVGGRANVLT

V: TRBV11-2
CDR3: ASSPWTLRSGYT

V: TRBV7-2
CDR3: ASSFLAAFRETQY

V: TRBV18
CDR3: ASSPPLGVPNIQY

V: TRBV4-1
CDR3: ASSEGPSAFLNTEAF

V: TRBV11-2
CDR3: ASSSERQINEQF

V: TRBV7-7
CDR3: ASGESTDTQY

V: TRBV5-6
CDR3: ASSLPGAGEKLF

V: TRBV2
CDR3: ASSRQGINTEAF